The 32 T cell receptor beta chains below come from one sample, sequenced in a study of vaccination and CD4 T cells after COVID-19. Sample treatment: roughly ten-day PBMC culture with coronavirus spike peptide pools or control peptides (ViraFEST assay). Sequenced with the Oncomine TCR Beta short-read assay was DNA taken from cultured CD4+ T cells. MiXCR, applied by TCRdb to the PCR reads, yields one record per CDR3 protein. The sample holds 13,000 or so distinct CDR3 sequences; nearly 45% are singletons and the top ten take roughly 8.3%. These TCRs' antigens remain unknown. The sequencing used CD4+ T cells from blood, cultured in vitro, collected after SARS-CoV-2 vaccination. The source is a human donor who had recovered from COVID-19.

This clonotype showed up just a few times. This rearrangement joins TRBV19 to TRBJ1-4, with 9 bases identical to TRBD1. Germline V gene lookup returns CDR1 LNHDA and CDR2 SQIVND (reference sequence). With 6 bases clipped from V and 7 bases from J, the junction kept 12 bases outside the gene matches. The CDR3 sequence is 16 residues long. The CDR3 DNA sequence: TGTGCCAGTAGCCAAGGACAGGGGCAAAGGATTGAAAAACTGTTTTTT. This sequence encodes CASSQGQGQRIEKLFF.

The gene calls are TRBV6-2 or TRBV6-3 and TRBJ2-7, with D unresolved. V was shortened by 7 bases and J by 5 bases, with 12 bases between the two germline ends. CDR3 length: 12 amino acids. The germline V gene has CDR1 MNHEY and CDR2 SVGEGT. This CDR3 is CASTDSLDEQYF. The DNA of the CDR3 is TGTGCCAGCACCGACTCCCTCGACGAGCAGTACTTC.

This rearrangement joins TRBV2 to TRBJ2-5, with 11 bases fitting TRBD2. The CDR3 covers 14 residues. J lost 5 bases, V lost 3 bases, and 2 bases had no gene match. Germline CDR1 SNHLY, CDR2 FYNNEI. The chain's CDR3 is CASSEWTSGETQYF. The CDR3, as DNA: TGTGCCAGCAGTGAGTGGACTAGCGGGGAGACCCAGTACTTC.

This clonotype was seen a few times. The rearrangement joins TRBV5-8 to TRBJ1-6; D is unresolved. V lost 4 bases, J lost 0 bases, and 8 bases lay in between. CDR3 size: 15 residues. Germline V lookup: CDR1 SGHTS, CDR2 YDEGEE. The CDR3 coding sequence is TGTGCCAGCAGCCATCAGAGCTCCTATAATTCACCCCTCCACTTT. Translating it yields CASSHQSSYNSPLHF.

The CDR3 loop is CASSPRGAGQETQYF. The CDR3 nucleotides are TGTGCCAGCAGCCCCCGGGGGGCTGGGCAAGAGACCCAGTACTTC. V is TRBV25-1 and J is TRBJ2-5; the D gene is possibly TRBD2 (7 bases). The CDR3 sequence is 15 residues long. The V and J ends lost 6 bases and 2 bases respectively, with 16 bases between them. CDR1 MGHDK and CDR2 SYGVNS come from the germline V gene.

This clonotype was recorded only once. The chain recombines TRBV5-4 with TRBJ2-6, with D maybe TRBD1 (5 bases). Germline V gene lookup returns CDR1 SGHNT and CDR2 YYREEE (reference sequence). The CDR3 is 16 amino acids. Trimming left V 0 bases short and J 0 bases short, with 7 bases between. The CDR3 region is CASSLARASGANVLTF. CDR3 in DNA: TGTGCCAGCAGCTTGGCCAGGGCCTCTGGGGCCAACGTCCTGACTTTC. The variable domain in full, completed from reference TRBV5-4 and TRBJ2-6, reads ETGVTQSPTHLIKTRGQQVTLRCSSQSGHNTVSWYQQALGQGPQFIFQYYREEENGRGNFPPRFSGLQFPNYSSELNVNALELDDSALYLCASSLARASGANVLTFGAGSRLTVL.

The chain employs TRBV6-4 and TRBJ2-3; D is undetermined. The CDR3 has 9 amino acids. The germline CDR1 and CDR2 sequences are MRHNA and SNTAGT. V lost 11 bases to trimming and J lost 4 bases, with 4 bases between them. CDR3 DNA: TGTGCCTCGGCAGATACGCAGTATTTT. This gives the protein CASADTQYF.

This chain uses TRBV21-1 with TRBJ2-7. TRBV21-1 is flagged as a pseudogene. This CDR3 region has 11 residues. CDR3 amino acids: CASSKGYEQYF. For the CDR3, the DNA is TGTGCCAGCAGCAAAGGGTACGAGCAGTACTTC.

The CDR3 here is CASSELGTVAKNIQYF. The CDR3 region has the DNA TGTGCCAGCAGTGAATTAGGGACAGTAGCCAAAAACATTCAGTACTTC. V gene TRBV2 combines with J gene TRBJ2-4; 7 bases line up with TRBD1. This CDR3 contains 16 residues. V trimming: 2 bases; J trimming: 0 bases; junction bases outside the gene matches: 4. Germline V gives CDR1 SNHLY, CDR2 FYNNEI.

This clonotype was seen a few times. The CDR3 DNA reads TGCAGTGCTAGAGATATAAGAGGAGGTGGAGGTTTTGAGCAGTTCTTC. Its protein is CSARDIRGGGGFEQFF. The chain couples TRBV20-1 to TRBJ2-1, with D maybe TRBD2 (5 bases). The CDR3 is 16 residues long. Germline CDR1 is DFQATT and CDR2 is SNEGSKA (reference sequence). Deletions cut 0 bases from V and 9 bases from J, with 21 bases between.

This clonotype was seen a few times. The chain couples TRBV27 to TRBJ2-3; D may be TRBD2 (5 bases). Trimming pared 1 base from V and 5 bases from J, leaving 13 bases between. Per the germline V gene, CDR1 is MNHEY and CDR2 is SMNVEV (reference sequence). The CDR3 is 15 amino acids. Here the CDR3 DNA reads TGTGCCAGCAGTTTATTTACGGCGGCGGGAGATACGCAGTATTTT. This gives the protein CASSLFTAAGDTQYF.

The chain is built from TRBV28 and TRBJ2-1; D assignment may be TRBD1 or TRBD2 (5 bases each). V lost 6 bases, J lost 8 bases, and 11 bases lay in between. Germline V CDR1 and CDR2: MDHEN, SYDVKM. The CDR3 is 12 residues long. CDR3 nucleotides: TGTGCCAGCAGCCGCCTGGGGGATGAGCAGTTCTTC. Its translation: CASSRLGDEQFF. Based on the CDR3 plus reference TRBV28 and TRBJ2-1, the full variable domain is DVKVTQSSRYLVKRTGEKVFLECVQDMDHENMFWYRQDPGLGLRLIYFSYDVKMKEKGDIPEGYSVSREKKERFSLILESASTNQTSMYLCASSRLGDEQFFGPGTRLTVL.

This clonotype qualifies as medium-sized (0.01 to 0.1%). The chain joins TRBV20-1 to TRBJ2-3; no reliable D call. There are 14 residues in the CDR3. The V gene lost 1 base and the J gene lost 4 bases, with 12 bases spanning the gap. CDR1 and CDR2 (germline): DFQATT, SNEGSKA (reference sequence). CDR3 DNA: TGCAGTGCTAGAGTCTCACCCCTCCCAGATACGCAGTATTTT. The encoded protein is CSARVSPLPDTQYF.

In DNA, the CDR3 is TGTGCCAGCAGTTACGGACTAGCGGGAGGGACCTACGAGCAGTACTTC. This translates into CASSYGLAGGTYEQYF. The chain carries TRBV6-2 or TRBV6-3 and TRBJ2-7, with TRBD2 matching over 15 bases. CDR3 size: 16 residues. Trimming took 2 bases from V and 2 from J; bases not matched to a gene: 1. The germline CDR1 and CDR2 sequences are MNHEY and SVGEGT.

This clonotype was counted a single time. The chain links TRBV28 to TRBJ1-2; D is unresolved. Trimming removed 2 bases at V and 2 bases at J, with 9 bases between. In germline, CDR1 is MDHEN, CDR2 SYDVKM. This CDR3 spans 14 amino acids. The CDR3 nucleotides are TGTGCCAGCAGTTTAGGAGGTTCGAACTATGGCTACACCTTC. Encoded protein: CASSLGGSNYGYTF.

As concerns this clonotype: A junction boundary mismatches the germline segment, possibly from a read error. J is TRBJ2-2 and V is TRBV19; D possibly uses TRBD1 or TRBD2 (6 bases each). The CDR3 is made up of 12 amino acids. Germline-derived CDR1 and CDR2 are LNHDA and SQIVND (reference sequence). The CDR3 DNA sequence: TGTGCCAGTATCCGGGGGCCCGGGGAGCCGTTTTTT. Translating it yields CASIRGPGEPFF.

V usage is TRBV10-3 and J usage is TRBJ2-2; possibly TRBD1 for D (6 bases). Trimming removed 8 bases from V and 0 bases from J, with 13 bases in between. Germline V gene data show CDR1 as ENHRY and CDR2 as SYGVKD. There are 15 residues in the CDR3. The CDR3 coding sequence is TGTGCCATCGCCTCCGGGACACCGAACACCGGGGAGCTGTTTTTT. Residues: CAIASGTPNTGELFF.

This clonotype was seen more than once but under ten times. The rearrangement joins TRBV27 to TRBJ1-2; D not certain. CDR1 and CDR2 from the germline V gene are MNHEY and SMNVEV (reference sequence). The CDR3 is 16 residues long. V was pared by 0 bases and J by 4 bases, with 15 bases between. The CDR3 nucleotides are TGTGCCAGCAGTTTATCCACACCAGCTCCGGGCTATGGCTACACCTTC. It is translated as CASSLSTPAPGYGYTF.

By sample share, this clonotype is medium-sized. The chain joins TRBV11-2 to TRBJ2-2, with TRBD1 identical over 8 bases. This CDR3 contains 17 residues. V trimming: 7 bases; J trimming: 4 bases; junction bases outside the gene matches: 14. Germline-derived CDR1 and CDR2 are SGHAT and FQNNGV. This CDR3 is CASTRGWGQATTGELFF. In nucleotides, the CDR3 is TGTGCCAGCACCAGGGGTTGGGGACAGGCGACCACCGGGGAGCTGTTTTTT. Based on the CDR3 plus reference TRBV11-2 and TRBJ2-2, the full variable domain is EAGVAQSPRYKIIEKRQSVAFWCNPISGHATLYWYQQILGQGPKLLIQFQNNGVVDDSQLPKDRFSAERLKGVDSTLKIQPAKLEDSAVYLCASTRGWGQATTGELFFGEGSRLTVL.

This clonotype has just a few counts. The chain links TRBV7-3 to TRBJ1-1; 7 nucleotides agree with TRBD1. The CDR3 is made up of 13 amino acids. Germline V gene data show CDR1 as SGHTA and CDR2 as FQGTGA. The junction had 3 bases not matched to a gene; V was cut back by 5 bases and J by 3 bases. The CDR3 is CASSRDRHTEAFF. Written as DNA, the CDR3 is TGTGCCAGCAGCAGGGACAGACACACTGAAGCTTTCTTT.

This clonotype has just a few counts. The rearrangement uses TRBV7-8 and TRBJ2-7; 10 bases fit TRBD2. Germline V gene data show CDR1 as SGHVS and CDR2 as FQNEAQ. The CDR3 sequence is 16 residues long. J gave up 5 bases and V 1 base, and 8 bases lay outside the gene matches. This CDR3 is CASSLVPSGRSNEQYF. The CDR3 DNA reads TGTGCCAGCAGCTTAGTGCCTAGCGGGAGATCCAACGAGCAGTACTTC.

V usage is TRBV20-1 and J usage is TRBJ1-6, with 7 nucleotides matching TRBD1. With 3 bases clipped from V and 8 bases from J, the junction kept 4 bases outside the gene matches. The germline V gene has CDR1 DFQATT and CDR2 SNEGSKA (reference sequence). The CDR3 is 13 residues long. In nucleotides, the CDR3 is TGCAGTGCTAGCGACAGGGTTGATTCACCCCTCCACTTT. Translated: CSASDRVDSPLHF.

CDR3: CASSIRETQYF. CDR3 sequence (DNA): TGTGCCAGCAGCATCAGGGAGACCCAGTACTTC. The chain carries TRBV7-8 and TRBJ2-5; D remains unclear. CDR3 size: 11 residues. The germline gives CDR1 SGHVS, CDR2 FQNEAQ. V was shortened by 5 bases and J by 5 bases, with 6 bases between the two germline ends.

This clonotype appeared a few times. CDR3 in DNA: TGTGCCAGCAGCTTAGCGCGCGCCAGCTCAGATACGCAGTATTTT. This gives the protein CASSLARASSDTQYF. V usage is TRBV7-9 and J usage is TRBJ2-3; D gene uncertain. The germline V and J ends were trimmed by 0 bases and 4 bases, with 11 bases remaining between them. The germline V gene has CDR1 SEHNR and CDR2 FQNEAQ (reference sequence). This CDR3 has 15 amino acids. Variable domain in full (rest from reference TRBV7-9 and TRBJ2-3): DTGVSQNPRHKITKRGQNVTFRCDPISEHNRLYWYRQTLGQGPEFLTYFQNEAQLEKSRLLSDRFSAERPKGSFSTLEIQRTEQGDSAMYLCASSLARASSDTQYFGPGTRLTVL.

The chain combines TRBV7-9 with TRBJ1-3; 8 bases are a match to TRBD1. The J segment lost 7 bases and the V segment lost 4 bases, leaving 12 bases of the junction unmatched. This CDR3 comprises 16 residues. Germline CDR1 SEHNR, CDR2 FQNEAQ (reference sequence). The CDR3 coding sequence is TGTGCCAGCAGCTCCCAATTCAGGGGGCGCGGGAACACCATATATTTT. Amino acids: CASSSQFRGRGNTIYF. Filled out from reference TRBV7-9 and TRBJ1-3, the complete variable domain reads DTGVSQNPRHKITKRGQNVTFRCDPISEHNRLYWYRQTLGQGPEFLTYFQNEAQLEKSRLLSDRFSAERPKGSFSTLEIQRTEQGDSAMYLCASSSQFRGRGNTIYFGEGSWLTVV.

The chain recombines TRBV18 with TRBJ2-7; D remains ambiguous. With 3 bases removed from V and 0 bases from J, the gap between germline ends came to 3 bases. This CDR3 is 12 amino acids long. Germline-derived CDR1 and CDR2 are KGHSH and LQKENI. The CDR3 DNA reads TGTGCCAGCTCACCGACCTCCTACGAGCAGTACTTC. This translates into CASSPTSYEQYF.

The CDR3 spells CAISDQRLLYEQYF. The CDR3 coding sequence is TGTGCCATCAGTGATCAGAGGCTTTTATACGAGCAGTACTTC. The chain joins TRBV10-3 to TRBJ2-7, with D hard to call. V shed 3 bases and J shed 4 bases, with 13 bases lying between them. Germline assignment: CDR1 ENHRY and CDR2 SYGVKD. This CDR3 is built from 14 residues.

The CDR3 coding sequence is TGTGCCACCAGCAGAGGGGACAGGGATCAGCCCCAGCATTTT. Its translation: CATSRGDRDQPQHF. This chain uses TRBV15 with TRBJ1-5; 9 nucleotides agree with TRBD1. CDR1 and CDR2 (germline): LNHNV, YYDKDF (reference sequence). The CDR3 spans 14 residues. V lost 1 base to trimming and J lost 5 bases; unmatched junction nucleotides: 0.

This clonotype was found a few times. This sequence joins TRBV7-2 and TRBJ2-5, with a possible D match to TRBD2 (6 bases). Trimming took 3 bases from V and 2 from J, leaving 16 bases between them. This CDR3 contains 16 residues. Germline CDR1 SGHTA, CDR2 FQGNSA. Written as DNA, the CDR3 is TGTGCCAGCAGCTTGTATGGCGGGACGTATCAAGAGACCCAGTACTTC. Translation: CASSLYGGTYQETQYF.

This clonotype was seen only a few times. The rearrangement uses TRBV10-3 and TRBJ2-7; 11 nucleotides line up with TRBD2. With 1 base clipped from V and 6 bases from J, the junction kept 2 bases outside the gene matches. This CDR3 spans 14 amino acids. Germline V gene data show CDR1 as ENHRY and CDR2 as SYGVKD. The CDR3 loop is CAISEFLAGGEQYF. The CDR3, as DNA: TGTGCCATCAGTGAGTTTCTAGCGGGAGGCGAGCAGTACTTC.

This clonotype was detected only a few times. The V call is TRBV19, the J call TRBJ2-7; 7 bases are shared with TRBD1. The CDR3 is 13 amino acids. From germline, CDR1 is LNHDA and CDR2 SQIVND (reference sequence). Trimming at V came to 5 bases and at J to 2 bases, leaving 3 bases not matched to a gene. The CDR3 DNA reads TGTGCCAGTAGTGTGACAGGGACCTACGAGCAGTACTTC. It is translated as CASSVTGTYEQYF.

This clonotype occurred a few times. V and J are TRBV24-1 and TRBJ2-5; perhaps TRBD2 as D (5 bases). Germline assignment: CDR1 KGHDR and CDR2 SFDVKD. CDR3 size: 16 residues. Trimming removed 5 bases at V and 1 base at J, with 16 bases between. CDR3 coding DNA: TGTGCCACCAGTGCCTCTCGGGGAGCGAGCCAAGAGACCCAGTACTTC. It encodes CATSASRGASQETQYF.